This T cell receptor (beta chain) derives from a study of blood T cell repertoires in COVID-19. Study at large: The United States, Italy and Spain supplied acute and convalescent COVID-19 samples. Nucleic acid was either cDNA or gDNA, and it came from T cells, B-cell-depleted T cells, or PBMCs.

The Seattle site enrolled patients during active infection and followed them longitudinally. The CDR3 contains 15 residues. V shed 1 base and J shed 0 bases, with 9 bases lying between them. CDR1 MGHRA and CDR2 YSYEKL come from the germline V gene. Original handling: By means of reference gene primer amplification, nucleated cell counts were estimated. Sequenced by immunoSEQ multiplex PCR; TCRdb stores in-frame clones only, minus some. V and J calls plus clone size are reproduced from that table; the DNA served to infer D and trimming. The sample comprises about 120,000 clones, 90% of which are singletons, and about 3.8% rests with the top ten.

The sample taken for sequencing was peripheral blood. This sequence joins TRBV4-1 and TRBJ1-2; D may be TRBD1 (5 bases). The sequence derives from a woman between 55 and 75 years old with COVID-19, enrolled during active disease. The CDR3 loop is CASSQGQTANYGYTF. For the CDR3, the DNA is TGCGCCAGCAGCCAAGGACAGACAGCTAACTATGGCTACACCTTC.